One TCR beta chain is described in this entry. The sample originates from a study of blood T cell repertoires in COVID-19. At the level of the study: The United States, Italy and Spain were the sources of the acute and convalescent COVID-19 samples. T cells, B-cell-depleted T cells, or PBMCs supplied cDNA or gDNA.

How the authors handled the data: Reference gene primer amplification yielded estimated nucleated cell counts. Profiling relied on immunoSEQ multiplex PCR, and the TCRdb table lists in-frame clones only, not all of them. That table supplies the V and J calls and clone size; D and trimming were determined from the DNA. The sample has about 230,000 clones, around 80% seen once; the top ten hold around 2.4%. Sequenced: peripheral blood. This sequence was found in a man between 40 and 49 years old who had recovered from COVID-19.

The DNA for the CDR3 is TGTGCCAGCAGCGCCTGGGGCAGTCAGCATGGCTACACCTTC. Translating gives CASSAWGSQHGYTF. The J gene is TRBJ1-2, the V gene TRBV6-5, with D maybe TRBD1 (5 bases). V gave up 6 bases and J gave up 6 bases, with 17 bases separating them. The CDR3 is made up of 14 amino acids. Looked up from germline, CDR1 is MNHEY and CDR2 is SVGAGI.